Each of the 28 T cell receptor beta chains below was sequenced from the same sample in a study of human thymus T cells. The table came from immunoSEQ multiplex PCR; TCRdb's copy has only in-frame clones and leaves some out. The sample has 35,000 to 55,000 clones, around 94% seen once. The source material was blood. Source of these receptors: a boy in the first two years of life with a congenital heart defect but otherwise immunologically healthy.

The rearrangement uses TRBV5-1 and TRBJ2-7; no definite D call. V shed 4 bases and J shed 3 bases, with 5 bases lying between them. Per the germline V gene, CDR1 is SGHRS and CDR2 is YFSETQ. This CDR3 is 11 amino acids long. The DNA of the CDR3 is TGCGCCAGCAGCGCCAACTACGAGCAGTACTTC. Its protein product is CASSANYEQYF.

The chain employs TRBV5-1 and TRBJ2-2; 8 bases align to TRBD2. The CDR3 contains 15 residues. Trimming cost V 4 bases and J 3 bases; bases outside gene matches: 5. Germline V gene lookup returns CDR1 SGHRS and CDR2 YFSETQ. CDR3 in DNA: TGCGCCAGCAGCCCCGGGGGGGCCCACACCGGGGAGCTGTTTTTT. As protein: CASSPGGAHTGELFF.

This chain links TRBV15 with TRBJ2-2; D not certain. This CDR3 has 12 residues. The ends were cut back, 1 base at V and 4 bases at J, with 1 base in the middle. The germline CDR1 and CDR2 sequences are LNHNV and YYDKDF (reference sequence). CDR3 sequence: CATSRVTGELFF. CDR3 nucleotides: TGTGCCACCAGCAGAGTCACCGGGGAGCTGTTTTTT.

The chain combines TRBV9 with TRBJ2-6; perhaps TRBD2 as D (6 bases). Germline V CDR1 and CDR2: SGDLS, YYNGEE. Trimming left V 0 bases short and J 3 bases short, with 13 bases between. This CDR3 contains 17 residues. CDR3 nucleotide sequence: TGTGCCAGCAGCGTAGTATTTGGCGGGGATGGGGCCAACGTCCTGACTTTC. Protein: CASSVVFGGDGANVLTF.

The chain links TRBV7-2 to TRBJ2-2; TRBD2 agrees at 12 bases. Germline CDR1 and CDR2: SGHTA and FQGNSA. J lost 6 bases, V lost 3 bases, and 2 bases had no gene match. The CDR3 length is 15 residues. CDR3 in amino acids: CASSLGLAGAGELFF. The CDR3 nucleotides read TGTGCCAGCAGCTTGGGACTAGCGGGCGCCGGGGAGCTGTTTTTT. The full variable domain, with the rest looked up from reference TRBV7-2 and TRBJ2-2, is GAGVSQSPSNKVTEKGKDVELRCDPISGHTALYWYRQSLGQGLEFLIYFQGNSAPDKSGLPSDRFSAERTGGSVSTLTIQRTQQEDSAVYLCASSLGLAGAGELFFGEGSRLTVL.

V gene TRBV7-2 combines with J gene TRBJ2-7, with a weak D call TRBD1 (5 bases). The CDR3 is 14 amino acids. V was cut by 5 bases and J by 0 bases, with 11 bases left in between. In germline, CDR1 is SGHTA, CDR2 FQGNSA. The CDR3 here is CASSRDSSSYEQYF. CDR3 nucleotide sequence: TGTGCCAGCAGCCGTGACAGTTCCTCCTACGAGCAGTACTTC.

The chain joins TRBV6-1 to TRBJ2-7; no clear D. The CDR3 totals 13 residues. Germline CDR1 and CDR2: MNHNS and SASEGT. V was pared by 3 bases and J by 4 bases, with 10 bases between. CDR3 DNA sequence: TGTGCCAGCAGTGACCCCCGGCCTTACGAGCAGTACTTC. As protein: CASSDPRPYEQYF.

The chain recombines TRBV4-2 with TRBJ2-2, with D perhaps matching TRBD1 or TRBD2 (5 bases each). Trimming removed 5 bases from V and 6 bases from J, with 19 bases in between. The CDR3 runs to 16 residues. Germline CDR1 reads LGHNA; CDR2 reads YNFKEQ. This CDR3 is CASSFSGASRAGELFF. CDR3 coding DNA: TGTGCCAGCAGCTTCTCTGGGGCTAGCAGGGCCGGGGAGCTGTTTTTT.

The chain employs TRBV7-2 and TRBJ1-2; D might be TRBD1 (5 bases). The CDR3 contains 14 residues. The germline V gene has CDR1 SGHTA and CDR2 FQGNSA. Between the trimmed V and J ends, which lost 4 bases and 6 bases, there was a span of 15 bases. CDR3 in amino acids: CASSSPLAGHGYTF. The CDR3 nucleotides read TGTGCCAGCAGCTCCCCTCTAGCGGGACATGGCTACACCTTC. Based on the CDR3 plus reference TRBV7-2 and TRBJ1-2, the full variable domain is GAGVSQSPSNKVTEKGKDVELRCDPISGHTALYWYRQSLGQGLEFLIYFQGNSAPDKSGLPSDRFSAERTGGSVSTLTIQRTQQEDSAVYLCASSSPLAGHGYTFGSGTRLTVV.

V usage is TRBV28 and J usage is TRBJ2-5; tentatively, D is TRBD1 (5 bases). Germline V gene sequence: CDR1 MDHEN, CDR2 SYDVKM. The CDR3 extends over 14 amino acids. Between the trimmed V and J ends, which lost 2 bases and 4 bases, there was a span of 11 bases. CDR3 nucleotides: TGTGCCAGCAGTTTAAACAGAAGGGGAGAGACCCAGTACTTC. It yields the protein CASSLNRRGETQYF.

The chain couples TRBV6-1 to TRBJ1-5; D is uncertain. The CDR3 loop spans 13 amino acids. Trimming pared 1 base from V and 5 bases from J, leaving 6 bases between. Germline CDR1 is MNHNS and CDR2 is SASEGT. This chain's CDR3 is CASSEGGDQPQHF. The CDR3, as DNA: TGTGCCAGCAGTGAAGGAGGAGATCAGCCCCAGCATTTT.

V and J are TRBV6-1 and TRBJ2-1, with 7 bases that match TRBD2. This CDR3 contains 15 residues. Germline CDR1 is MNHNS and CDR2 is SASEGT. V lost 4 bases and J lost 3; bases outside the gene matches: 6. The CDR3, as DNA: TGTGCCAGCAGTGTCCTAGCGGCACTCTACAATGAGCAGTTCTTC. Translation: CASSVLAALYNEQFF.

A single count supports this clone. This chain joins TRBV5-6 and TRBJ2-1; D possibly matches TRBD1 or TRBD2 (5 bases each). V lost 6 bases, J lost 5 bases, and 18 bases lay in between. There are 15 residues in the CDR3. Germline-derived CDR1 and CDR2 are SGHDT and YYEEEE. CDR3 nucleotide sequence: TGTGCCAGCATCCCCCCCGGGACGACCAACAATGAGCAGTTCTTC. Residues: CASIPPGTTNNEQFF.

The CDR3 here is CASSLTSGGLPGTDTQYF. CDR3 nucleotides: TGTGCCAGTAGTCTAACTAGCGGGGGCCTCCCCGGCACAGATACGCAGTATTTT. The chain joins TRBV19 to TRBJ2-3; 11 nucleotides match TRBD2. The trim removed 5 bases at V and 1 base at J, leaving 11 bases unmatched. Germline CDR1 LNHDA, CDR2 SQIVND (reference sequence). CDR3 size: 18 residues.

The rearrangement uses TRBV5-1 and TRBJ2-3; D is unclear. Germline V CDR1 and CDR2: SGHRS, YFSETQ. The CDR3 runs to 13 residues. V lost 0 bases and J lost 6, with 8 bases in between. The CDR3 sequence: CASSLAVWDTQYF. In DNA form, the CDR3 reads TGCGCCAGCAGCTTGGCCGTTTGGGATACGCAGTATTTT.

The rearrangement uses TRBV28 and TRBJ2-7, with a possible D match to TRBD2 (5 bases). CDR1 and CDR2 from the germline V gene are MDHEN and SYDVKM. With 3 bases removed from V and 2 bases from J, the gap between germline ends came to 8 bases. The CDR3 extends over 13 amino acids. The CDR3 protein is CASSFAGTYEQYF. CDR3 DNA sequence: TGTGCCAGCAGTTTTGCCGGGACCTACGAGCAGTACTTC.

CDR3 bases: TGTGCCAGCAGCGGTACTAGCGCGCAAGAGACCCAGTACTTC. This gives the protein CASSGTSAQETQYF. The chain combines TRBV5-6 with TRBJ2-5, with TRBD2 matching 7 bases. Germline CDR1 is SGHDT and CDR2 is YYEEEE. The CDR3 consists of 14 residues. V trimming: 4 bases; J trimming: 2 bases; junction bases outside the gene matches: 5.

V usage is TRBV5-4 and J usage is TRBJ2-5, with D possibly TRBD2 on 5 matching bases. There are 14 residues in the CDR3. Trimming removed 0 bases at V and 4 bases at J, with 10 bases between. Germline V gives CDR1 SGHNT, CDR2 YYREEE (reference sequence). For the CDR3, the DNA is TGTGCCAGCAGCTTGGTCGGCGAGGGAGAGACCCAGTACTTC. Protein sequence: CASSLVGEGETQYF.

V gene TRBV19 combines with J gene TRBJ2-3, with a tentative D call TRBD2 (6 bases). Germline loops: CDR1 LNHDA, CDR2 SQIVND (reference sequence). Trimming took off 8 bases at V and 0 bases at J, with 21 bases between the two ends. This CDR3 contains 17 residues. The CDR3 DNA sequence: TGTGCCAGTTCTGTGCTGACTAGACCCTATAGCACAGATACGCAGTATTTT. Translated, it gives CASSVLTRPYSTDTQYF.

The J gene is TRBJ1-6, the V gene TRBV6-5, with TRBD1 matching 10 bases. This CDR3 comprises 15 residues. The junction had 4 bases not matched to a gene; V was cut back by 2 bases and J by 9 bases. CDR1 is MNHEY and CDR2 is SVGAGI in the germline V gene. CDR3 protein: CASSYVTGGSSPLHF. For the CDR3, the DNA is TGTGCCAGCAGTTACGTGACAGGGGGCAGTTCACCCCTCCACTTT.

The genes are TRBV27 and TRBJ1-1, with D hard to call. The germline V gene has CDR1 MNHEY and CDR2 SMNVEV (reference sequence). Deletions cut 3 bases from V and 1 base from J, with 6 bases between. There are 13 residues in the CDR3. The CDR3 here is CASSLSRNTEAFF. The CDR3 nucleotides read TGTGCCAGCAGTTTGAGCAGGAACACTGAAGCTTTCTTT.

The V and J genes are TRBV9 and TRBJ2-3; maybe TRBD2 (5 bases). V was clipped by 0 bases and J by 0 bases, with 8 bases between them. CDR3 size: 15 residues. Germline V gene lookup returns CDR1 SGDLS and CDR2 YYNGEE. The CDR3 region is CASSVAGFSTDTQYF. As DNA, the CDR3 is TGTGCCAGCAGCGTAGCGGGGTTTAGCACAGATACGCAGTATTTT. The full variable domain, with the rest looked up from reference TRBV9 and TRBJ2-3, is DSGVTQTPKHLITATGQRVTLRCSPRSGDLSVYWYQQSLDQGLQFLIQYYNGEERAKGNILERFSAQQFPDLHSELNLSSLELGDSALYFCASSVAGFSTDTQYFGPGTRLTVL.

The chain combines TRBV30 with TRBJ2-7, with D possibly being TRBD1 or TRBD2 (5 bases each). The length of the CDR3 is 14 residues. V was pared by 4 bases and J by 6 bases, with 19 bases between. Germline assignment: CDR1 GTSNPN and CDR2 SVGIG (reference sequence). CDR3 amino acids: CAWTPTRKGSEQYF. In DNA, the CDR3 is TGTGCCTGGACCCCGACCCGAAAGGGGAGCGAGCAGTACTTC.

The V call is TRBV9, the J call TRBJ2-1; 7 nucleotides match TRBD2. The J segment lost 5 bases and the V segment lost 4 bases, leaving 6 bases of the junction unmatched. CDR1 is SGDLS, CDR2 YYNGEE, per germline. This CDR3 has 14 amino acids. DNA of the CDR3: TGTGCCAGCAGCTGGGGAGGGGTTCACAATGAGCAGTTCTTC. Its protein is CASSWGGVHNEQFF.

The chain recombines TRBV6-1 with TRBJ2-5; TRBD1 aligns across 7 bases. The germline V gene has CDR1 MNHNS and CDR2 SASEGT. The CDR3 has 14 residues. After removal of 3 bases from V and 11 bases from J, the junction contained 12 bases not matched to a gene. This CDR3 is CASSDPSRGWEQYF. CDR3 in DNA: TGTGCCAGCAGTGACCCTAGCAGGGGGTGGGAGCAGTACTTC.

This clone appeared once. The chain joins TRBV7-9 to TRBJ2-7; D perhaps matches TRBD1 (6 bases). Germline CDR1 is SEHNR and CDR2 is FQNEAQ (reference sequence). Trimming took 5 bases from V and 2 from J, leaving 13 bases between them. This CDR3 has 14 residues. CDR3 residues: CASSLTGSPYEQYF. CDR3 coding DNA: TGTGCCAGCAGCCTAACAGGGTCCCCCTACGAGCAGTACTTC.

The DNA for the CDR3 is TGTGCCATCAGTGAGGTGGGGGGCGGGGAGTGGGAGCAGTACTTC. Its translation is CAISEVGGGEWEQYF. The V gene is TRBV10-3, the J gene TRBJ2-7, with D perhaps assigned TRBD1 or TRBD2 (6 bases each). Germline CDR1 is ENHRY and CDR2 is SYGVKD. The CDR3 loop spans 15 amino acids. The germline V and J ends were trimmed by 2 bases and 7 bases, with 18 bases remaining between them.

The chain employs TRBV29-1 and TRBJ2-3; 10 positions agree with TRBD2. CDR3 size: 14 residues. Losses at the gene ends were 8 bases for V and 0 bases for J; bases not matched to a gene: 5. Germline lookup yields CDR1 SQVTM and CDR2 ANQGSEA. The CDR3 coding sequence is TGCAGCACCAGAGCGGGGGGGAGCACAGATACGCAGTATTTT. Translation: CSTRAGGSTDTQYF.